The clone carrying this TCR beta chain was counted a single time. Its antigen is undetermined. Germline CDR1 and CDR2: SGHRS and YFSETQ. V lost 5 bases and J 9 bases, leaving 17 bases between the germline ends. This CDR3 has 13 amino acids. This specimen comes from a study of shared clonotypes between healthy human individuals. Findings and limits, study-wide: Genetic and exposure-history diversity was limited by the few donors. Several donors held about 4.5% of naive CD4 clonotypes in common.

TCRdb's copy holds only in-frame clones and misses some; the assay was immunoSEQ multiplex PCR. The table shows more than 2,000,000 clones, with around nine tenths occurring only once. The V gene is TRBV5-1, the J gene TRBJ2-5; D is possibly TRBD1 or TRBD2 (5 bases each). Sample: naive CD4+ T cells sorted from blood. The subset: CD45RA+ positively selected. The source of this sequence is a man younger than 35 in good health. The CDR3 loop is CASSRDGVEAQYF. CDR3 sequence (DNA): TGCGCCAGCAGTAGGGACGGTGTTGAGGCCCAGTACTTC.